The 29 T cell receptor beta chains reported below all come from one sample, sequenced in a study of CD8 T cells in Susac syndrome (dated by TCRdb to the late 2010s). Libraries were prepared through the immunoSEQ multiplex PCR assay. RNA was extracted with the RNeasy kit and roughly 0.45 to 1 ug was reverse transcribed using random hexamers. TCRdb ran its own pipeline on the public reads, namely fastp trimming at Q25 and MiXCR clone calling, and kept in-frame beta chains. Rows matching on CDR3 protein sequence are summarized as one entry with the most common DNA and genes. The sample yields about 200,000 distinct CDR3 sequences; nearly 95% were counted once. The ten largest clones capture about 0.09% of the sample. Sequencing input: CD4+ T cells from PBMCs. Receptor source: a human donor with multiple sclerosis.

The rearrangement joins TRBV20-1 to TRBJ2-1; 9 nucleotides align to TRBD2. V shed 5 bases, J shed 5 bases, and the junction held 4 bases outside the gene matches. CDR3 length: 13 residues. Germline lookup yields CDR1 DFQATT and CDR2 SNEGSKA (reference sequence). CDR3 in amino acids: CSALAGVHNEQFF. CDR3 DNA: TGCAGTGCTTTAGCGGGAGTTCACAATGAGCAGTTCTTC.

V and J are TRBV2 and TRBJ2-1; the D gene is possibly TRBD1 (5 bases). The CDR3 length is 13 residues. Deletions cut 4 bases from V and 10 bases from J, with 14 bases between. Germline CDR1 and CDR2: SNHLY and FYNNEI. The CDR3 loop is CASSGQGVSEQFF. Written as DNA, the CDR3 is TGTGCCAGCAGTGGCCAGGGTGTCAGCGAGCAGTTCTTC. Combining the CDR3 with reference TRBV2 and TRBJ2-1 gives the whole variable domain EPEVTQTPSHQVTQMGQEVILRCVPISNHLYFYWYRQILGQKVEFLVSFYNNEISEKSEIFDDQFSVERPDGSNFTLKIRSTKLEDSAMYFCASSGQGVSEQFFGPGTRLTVL.

The chain recombines TRBV11-2 with TRBJ2-1; TRBD1 aligns across 10 bases. The CDR3 has 15 residues. Germline values: CDR1 SGHAT, CDR2 FQNNGV. V gave up 5 bases and J gave up 9 bases; unmatched junction bases: 10. The CDR3 coding sequence is TGTGCCAGCAGCCTCCGGGACAGGGGTGCAACTGAGCAGTTCTTC. This sequence encodes CASSLRDRGATEQFF.

The rearrangement joins TRBV5-4 to TRBJ2-7; 7 bases line up with TRBD1. The J segment lost 6 bases and the V segment lost 4 bases, leaving 7 bases of the junction unmatched. The CDR3 contains 13 residues. Germline V gene data show CDR1 as SGHNT and CDR2 as YYREEE (reference sequence). The CDR3 sequence is CASSHETGAEQYF. In nucleotides, the CDR3 is TGTGCCAGCAGCCACGAAACAGGGGCCGAGCAGTACTTC.

The J gene is TRBJ2-2, the V gene TRBV20-1; D call uncertain. The CDR3 is 11 residues long. Trimming shortened V by 1 base and J by 7 bases, and 4 bases separated the two germline ends. Germline CDR1 is DFQATT and CDR2 is SNEGSKA (reference sequence). The CDR3 sequence: CSARGGGELFF. Written as DNA, the CDR3 is TGCAGTGCTAGAGGCGGCGGGGAGCTGTTTTTT.

This clonotype was picked up one time. The chain has TRBV20-1 and TRBJ1-2; D remains ambiguous. Germline V lookup: CDR1 DFQATT, CDR2 SNEGSKA (reference sequence). V dropped 6 bases and J dropped 7 bases, with 12 bases sitting between them. The CDR3 totals 11 residues. The CDR3 nucleotides read TGCAGTGCCCCTACCTACGGTGGCTACACCTTC. Its translation is CSAPTYGGYTF.

J is TRBJ1-1 and V is TRBV30; 9 bases line up with TRBD1. The CDR3 extends over 17 amino acids. Germline assignment: CDR1 GTSNPN and CDR2 SVGIG (reference sequence). Trimming took 0 bases from V and 2 from J; bases not matched to a gene: 10. CDR3 bases: TGTGCCTGGAGTGTACTATTAGGAACAGGGGGCAACACTGAAGCTTTCTTT. Its translation: CAWSVLLGTGGNTEAFF.

This chain uses TRBV11-2 with TRBJ2-3; D is uncertain. CDR1 and CDR2 (germline): SGHAT, FQNNGV. Between the trimmed V and J ends, which lost 7 bases and 2 bases, there was a span of 13 bases. The CDR3 runs to 14 residues. CDR3 sequence: CASTPDPSTDTQYF. The DNA for the CDR3 is TGTGCCAGCACCCCGGACCCTTCCACAGATACGCAGTATTTT.

This clonotype occurred once. The CDR3 loop is CASTTMAGGETQYF. The CDR3, as DNA: TGTGCCAGTACTACCATGGCCGGCGGAGAGACCCAGTACTTC. The chain couples TRBV19 to TRBJ2-5; D remains ambiguous. V shed 7 bases and J shed 4 bases, with 16 bases lying between them. The CDR3 is 14 residues long. Germline V lookup: CDR1 LNHDA, CDR2 SQIVND (reference sequence).

The CDR3 region is CAIRDGDQPQHF. DNA for the CDR3: TGTGCCATCAGGGACGGAGATCAGCCCCAGCATTTT. The chain joins TRBV10-3 to TRBJ1-5; D unresolved. V was pared by 6 bases and J by 5 bases, with 8 bases between. The length of the CDR3 is 12 residues. Germline V gene lookup returns CDR1 ENHRY and CDR2 SYGVKD.

The rearrangement joins TRBV7-9 to TRBJ1-1, with TRBD1 as a possible D gene (5 bases). This CDR3 has 17 residues. Germline V gene data show CDR1 as SEHNR and CDR2 as FQNEAQ (reference sequence). The ends were cut back, 1 base at V and 0 bases at J, with 15 bases in the middle. CDR3 in DNA: TGTGCCAGCAGCTTAGGTTTTGGGGGACTGATGAACACTGAAGCTTTCTTT. It translates to CASSLGFGGLMNTEAFF.

The gene calls are TRBV6-1 and TRBJ2-5; 9 bases are a match to TRBD2. Trimming cost V 6 bases and J 6 bases; bases outside gene matches: 14. Germline V CDR1 and CDR2: MNHNS, SASEGT. This CDR3 is built from 16 residues. The CDR3 spells CASSPSFIAGVKTQYF. In DNA form, the CDR3 reads TGTGCCAGCAGCCCGTCTTTTATAGCGGGAGTGAAGACCCAGTACTTC.

This clonotype was picked up one time. This sequence joins TRBV7-2 and TRBJ1-4; D remains ambiguous. Looked up from germline, CDR1 is SGHTA and CDR2 is FQGNSA. V was pared by 2 bases and J by 0 bases, with 4 bases between. The CDR3 length is 14 residues. The CDR3 nucleotides are TGTGCCAGCAGCTTACCCCCAACTAATGAAAAACTGTTTTTT. Translation gives CASSLPPTNEKLFF.

This chain uses TRBV11-2 with TRBJ1-4, with D possibly matching TRBD1 (5 bases). Looked up from germline, CDR1 is SGHAT and CDR2 is FQNNGV. The V gene lost 2 bases and the J gene lost 6 bases, with 13 bases spanning the gap. This CDR3 contains 15 residues. In nucleotides, the CDR3 is TGTGCCAGCAGCTTACGGCGGCAGGGTGATGAAAAACTGTTTTTT. This translates into CASSLRRQGDEKLFF.

The chain uses TRBV30 and TRBJ2-2, with a possible D match to TRBD2 (7 bases). Germline assignment: CDR1 GTSNPN and CDR2 SVGIG (reference sequence). Trimming left V 3 bases short and J 1 base short, with 15 bases between. CDR3 length: 16 amino acids. In DNA, the CDR3 is TGTGCCTGGAGGGCATGGGGGGGGCTGAACACCGGGGAGCTGTTTTTT. This gives the protein CAWRAWGGLNTGELFF.

CDR3 DNA: TGCAGCGTTCAAAGAGGACACGAGGGCACTGAAGCTTTCTTT. Its translation: CSVQRGHEGTEAFF. The rearrangement links TRBV29-1 to TRBJ1-1; perhaps TRBD1 as D (5 bases). Trimming cost V 5 bases and J 4 bases, with 17 bases left between them. The CDR3 length is 14 residues. Germline CDR1 is SQVTM and CDR2 is ANQGSEA.

This clonotype has just one count. The chain combines TRBV15 with TRBJ2-3; D perhaps matches TRBD2 (5 bases). Germline-derived CDR1 and CDR2 are LNHNV and YYDKDF (reference sequence). The CDR3 is 14 residues long. Trimming cost V 6 bases and J 3 bases, with 13 bases left between them. CDR3 sequence: CATSHTPGTDTQYF. In nucleotides, the CDR3 is TGTGCCACCAGTCACACGCCGGGAACAGATACGCAGTATTTT. Full variable domain (outside the CDR3, taken from reference TRBV15 and TRBJ2-3): DAMVIQNPRYQVTQFGKPVTLSCSQTLNHNVMYWYQQKSSQAPKLLFHYYDKDFNNEADTPDNFQSRRPNTSFCFLDIRSPGLGDTAMYLCATSHTPGTDTQYFGPGTRLTVL.

This clonotype has just one count. The gene calls are TRBV7-9 and TRBJ2-1, with D unclear. The CDR3 covers 12 residues. Germline CDR1 SEHNR, CDR2 FQNEAQ (reference sequence). Trimming shortened V by 5 bases and J by 13 bases, and 15 bases separated the two germline ends. In DNA, the CDR3 is TGTGCCAGCAGCCCTGTACCCAGTTTTCAGTTCTTC. It is translated as CASSPVPSFQFF.

The rearrangement joins TRBV11-2 to TRBJ2-3; D is possibly TRBD1 or TRBD2 (6 bases each). V gave up 2 bases and J gave up 2 bases, with 11 bases separating them. This CDR3 comprises 15 residues. Germline V gene lookup returns CDR1 SGHAT and CDR2 FQNNGV. CDR3 protein: CASSLTGAPTDTQYF. The DNA of the CDR3 is TGTGCCAGCAGCTTAACGGGGGCTCCCACAGATACGCAGTATTTT.

This rearrangement joins TRBV6-5 to TRBJ1-5; D remains unclear. V lost 0 bases and J 7 bases, leaving 19 bases between the germline ends. Germline assignment: CDR1 MNHEY and CDR2 SVGAGI. CDR3 size: 17 residues. DNA for the CDR3: TGTGCCAGCAGTTACTCGATCCCCGGCTCACGGGCACAGCCCCAGCATTTT. This codes for CASSYSIPGSRAQPQHF.

The gene calls are TRBV3-1 and TRBJ1-2, with D uncertain. Trimming took 0 bases from V and 7 from J, leaving 18 bases between them. The CDR3 length is 16 residues. Germline CDR1 LGHDT, CDR2 YNNKEL (reference sequence). The CDR3 here is CASSQDSAKGLSGYTF. The CDR3 region has the DNA TGTGCCAGCAGCCAAGATTCCGCGAAGGGTTTATCTGGCTACACCTTC.

The V gene is TRBV7-9, the J gene TRBJ1-2; D is unresolved. V lost 1 base, J lost 4 bases, and 16 bases lay in between. The CDR3 consists of 16 residues. The germline V gene has CDR1 SEHNR and CDR2 FQNEAQ (reference sequence). CDR3 coding DNA: TGTGCCAGCAGCTTAGTCCCCGCCCCAGAGGCCTATGGCTACACCTTC. Translation: CASSLVPAPEAYGYTF. Using reference TRBV7-9 and TRBJ1-2 for the parts outside the CDR3, the full variable domain is DTGVSQNPRHKITKRGQNVTFRCDPISEHNRLYWYRQTLGQGPEFLTYFQNEAQLEKSRLLSDRFSAERPKGSFSTLEIQRTEQGDSAMYLCASSLVPAPEAYGYTFGSGTRLTVV.

The chain carries TRBV14 and TRBJ2-7; weak D call: TRBD2 (5 bases). This CDR3 contains 13 residues. Germline V CDR1 and CDR2: SGHDN, FVKESK. Trimming shortened V by 1 base and J by 3 bases, and 7 bases separated the two germline ends. The chain's CDR3 is CASSQGLLYEQYF. CDR3 in DNA: TGTGCCAGCAGCCAAGGACTACTCTACGAGCAGTACTTC.

The chain employs TRBV29-1 and TRBJ2-2; possible D gene TRBD2, 6 bases. The CDR3 is 14 amino acids. Germline V gives CDR1 SQVTM, CDR2 ANQGSEA. V was cut by 6 bases and J by 0 bases, with 11 bases left in between. In DNA, the CDR3 is TGCAGCGTGGGCGGGGAAGCGAACACCGGGGAGCTGTTTTTT. Its protein product is CSVGGEANTGELFF.

This clonotype is a singleton in its sample. The chain employs TRBV6-5 and TRBJ1-5; 7 bases fit TRBD1. V lost 4 bases, J lost 5 bases, and 5 bases stayed unmatched. The CDR3 has 14 residues. Per the germline V gene, CDR1 is MNHEY and CDR2 is SVGAGI. CDR3 sequence reads: CASSFHTGDQPQHF. CDR3 coding DNA: TGTGCCAGCAGTTTCCATACAGGGGATCAGCCCCAGCATTTT.

J is TRBJ2-1 and V is TRBV24-1, with 9 positions matching TRBD1. Germline V gene sequence: CDR1 KGHDR, CDR2 SFDVKD. The V gene end was trimmed by 3 bases and the J gene end by 1 base; junction bases not matched to a gene: 3. The CDR3 consists of 16 residues. The CDR3 spells CATSDGTGSSYNEQFF. The CDR3 DNA is TGTGCCACCAGTGATGGGACAGGGAGTTCCTACAATGAGCAGTTCTTC.

The chain combines TRBV20-1 with TRBJ2-7; D is undetermined. Trimming pared 3 bases from V and 0 bases from J, leaving 12 bases between. The length of the CDR3 is 14 residues. Looked up from germline, CDR1 is DFQATT and CDR2 is SNEGSKA (reference sequence). The CDR3 DNA reads as TGCAGTGCTAGCAGTTCCGGCGGCTCCTACGAGCAGTACTTC. Amino acids: CSASSSGGSYEQYF.

The chain joins TRBV9 to TRBJ1-1; no reliable D call. The CDR3 is 14 amino acids. V was pared by 2 bases and J by 4 bases, with 12 bases between. CDR1 SGDLS and CDR2 YYNGEE come from the germline V gene. CDR3 amino acids: CASSVSRRATEAFF. The CDR3 nucleotides read TGTGCCAGCAGCGTGTCCCGAAGGGCCACTGAAGCTTTCTTT.

V gene TRBV20-1 combines with J gene TRBJ2-7; the match to TRBD2 covers 12 bases. In germline, CDR1 is DFQATT, CDR2 SNEGSKA (reference sequence). The CDR3 runs 13 residues. The ends lost 6 bases at V and 3 bases at J; junction bases unmatched: 3. CDR3 nucleotides: TGCAGTGCGGCGACTAGCGGGAGCTACGAGCAGTACTTC. It translates to CSAATSGSYEQYF.